This T cell receptor (beta chain) was obtained from a study of OX40 agonist ivuxolimab in advanced cancers. Across the whole study: Each dose-escalation patient presented with hepatocellular carcinoma, melanoma, renal cell or head and neck cancer. Regarding the study as a whole: The average count of expanded clones was higher among CD8+ T cells than among CD4+. Dosing at 0.1 to 3.0 mg/kg was accompanied by clonal expansion of CD4+ and CD8+ blood T cells by week 6.

The method was immunoSEQ multiplex PCR; TCRdb's version includes in-frame clones alone and lacks a portion of them. The table lists more than 20,000 clones, roughly nine tenths of them singletons, with around 29% in the top ten. The CDR3 spans 19 residues. CDR1 and CDR2 (germline): GTSNPN, SVGIG (reference sequence). Germline trimming cut 3 bases from V and 1 base from J; bases unmatched to any gene: 12. Comments on this clone: Its antigen is currently unknown.

The receptor was isolated from an adult with an advanced solid tumor such as melanoma, head and neck, liver or kidney cancer. Sequencing used CD4+ or CD8+ T cells sorted from blood, obtained in a trial of the OX40 agonist ivuxolimab. V usage is TRBV30 and J usage is TRBJ2-1; TRBD2 matches 13 bases. The CDR3 nucleotides are TGTGCCTGGAGCATCTGGACTAGCGGGAGAATCGGTTCCTACAATGAGCAGTTCTTC. Amino acid sequence: CAWSIWTSGRIGSYNEQFF.